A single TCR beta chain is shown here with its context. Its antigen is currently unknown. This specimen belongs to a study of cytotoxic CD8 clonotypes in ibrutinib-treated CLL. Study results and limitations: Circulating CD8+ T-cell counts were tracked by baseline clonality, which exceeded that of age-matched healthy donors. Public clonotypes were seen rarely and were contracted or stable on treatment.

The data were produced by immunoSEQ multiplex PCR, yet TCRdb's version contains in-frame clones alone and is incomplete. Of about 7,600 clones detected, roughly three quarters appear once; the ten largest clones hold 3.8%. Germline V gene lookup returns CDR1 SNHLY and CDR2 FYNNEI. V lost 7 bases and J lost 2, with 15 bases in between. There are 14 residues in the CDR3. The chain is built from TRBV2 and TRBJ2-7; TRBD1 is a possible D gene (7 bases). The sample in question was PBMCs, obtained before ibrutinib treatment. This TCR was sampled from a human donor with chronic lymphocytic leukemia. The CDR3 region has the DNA TGTGCCAGCACAGGGGGGTCCTCTCCCTACGAGCAGTACTTC. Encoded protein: CASTGGSSPYEQYF.